This T cell receptor (delta chain) was recovered during a study of gamma-delta T cells after stem cell transplantation. TCRdb re-called the RT-PCR reads using CATT. The data hold under 2,500 delta-chain clones, with about 4.6% observed a single time. Germline CDR1 is GEAIGNYY and CDR2 is EKD. This CDR3 contains 19 residues. J was trimmed by 3 bases and V by 0 bases; bases with no gene match: 15. Sequences were obtained from gamma-delta T cells. The receptor was isolated from a human donor. It is not recorded whose cells these are; they may come from a transplant donor. This chain links TRDV2 with TRDJ1; 10 bases are a match to TRDD3. Here the CDR3 DNA reads TGTGCCTGTGACACCGTTGCCCCCACTGGGGGATTCACGTCCGATAAACTCATCTTT. This codes for CACDTVAPTGGFTSDKLIF.